One and the same sample provided the 25 T cell receptor beta chains below, sequenced in a study of blood T cell repertoires in COVID-19. Method: immunoSEQ multiplex PCR; TCRdb's copy keeps in-frame clones and lacks some. The sample includes about 30,000 clones, 90% to 95% seen only once; the top ten take 35% to 50%. The sample consisted of peripheral blood. These TCRs come from a man aged 55 to 69 with active or convalescent COVID-19.

The chain carries TRBV11-2 and TRBJ1-5; TRBD1 might be the D (5 bases). The V and J ends lost 5 bases and 7 bases respectively, with 15 bases between them. Per the germline V gene, CDR1 is SGHAT and CDR2 is FQNNGV. The CDR3 length is 14 residues. The CDR3 is CASSPSGNRQPQHF. The CDR3 bases are TGTGCCAGCAGCCCCTCAGGAAACAGGCAGCCCCAGCATTTT. Looking up the rest from reference TRBV11-2 and TRBJ1-5 gives the full variable domain: EAGVAQSPRYKIIEKRQSVAFWCNPISGHATLYWYQQILGQGPKLLIQFQNNGVVDDSQLPKDRFSAERLKGVDSTLKIQPAKLEDSAVYLCASSPSGNRQPQHFGDGTRLSIL.

The chain is built from TRBV21-1 and TRBJ2-2; the D call TRBD2 from the table was never checked on the DNA. TRBV21-1 is deemed a pseudogene. The CDR3 length is 18 residues. CDR3 amino acids: CASSKEKIRGENTGELFF. The DNA for the CDR3 is TGTGCCAGCAGCAAAGAAAAGATCCGCGGCGAGAACACCGGGGAGCTGTTTTTT.

This clone has a single count. The chain links TRBV7-2 to TRBJ1-5, with D perhaps matching TRBD1 (5 bases). Trimming stripped 3 bases from V and 3 bases from J, with 12 bases between. The germline CDR1 and CDR2 sequences are SGHTA and FQGNSA. This CDR3 is 15 amino acids long. The CDR3 region has the DNA TGTGCCAGCAGCTTGACGCAGGGCGACAATCAGCCCCAGCATTTT. The encoded protein is CASSLTQGDNQPQHF.

The rearrangement uses TRBV3-1 (or the pseudogene TRBV3-2) and TRBJ1-4, with D uncertain. V lost 0 bases and J lost 11, with 7 bases in between. Germline CDR1 and CDR2: LGHDT and YNNKEL (reference sequence). This CDR3 has 12 amino acids. CDR3 amino acids: CASSQDIEKLFF. The CDR3 DNA reads as TGTGCCAGCAGCCAAGATATCGAGAAACTGTTTTTT.

CDR3 sequence: CASSFPLPSTFDEQYF. For the CDR3, the DNA is TGTGCCAGCAGCTTTCCCTTACCATCTACGTTCGACGAGCAGTACTTC. V gene TRBV7-8 combines with J gene TRBJ2-7; D gene uncertain. This CDR3 is 16 amino acids long. CDR1 is SGHVS and CDR2 is FQNEAQ in the germline V gene. V was clipped by 3 bases and J by 5 bases, with 20 bases between them.

The chain combines TRBV7-9 with TRBJ2-7; D is unclear. This CDR3 has 12 amino acids. Germline V lookup: CDR1 SEHNR, CDR2 FQNEAQ (reference sequence). V lost 2 bases, J lost 1 base, and 3 bases lay in between. This CDR3 is CASSLRSYEQYF. The CDR3 DNA follows: TGTGCCAGCAGCTTACGGTCCTACGAGCAGTACTTC.

The CDR3 nucleotides read TGTGCCAGCAGCTTTGAAGTGGCTGTGGGGAGGTATGGCTACACCTTC. Protein sequence: CASSFEVAVGRYGYTF. The chain is built from TRBV5-4 and TRBJ1-2; D unclear. V was shortened by 2 bases and J by 5 bases, with 19 bases between the two germline ends. The CDR3 length is 16 residues. CDR1 is SGHNT and CDR2 is YYREEE in the germline V gene (reference sequence).

V usage is TRBV6-2 or TRBV6-3 and J usage is TRBJ1-1; D gene ambiguous. V lost 0 bases, J lost 11 bases, and 7 bases lay in between. Germline lookup yields CDR1 MNHEY and CDR2 SVGEGT. The CDR3 loop spans 11 amino acids. The chain's CDR3 is CASSYSTQAFF. CDR3 sequence (DNA): TGTGCCAGCAGTTACTCCACCCAGGCTTTCTTT.

The chain joins TRBV7-2 to TRBJ2-5; 8 bases fit TRBD2. CDR1 SGHTA and CDR2 FQGNSA come from the germline V gene. The J segment lost 1 base and the V segment lost 3 bases, leaving 4 bases of the junction unmatched. The CDR3 contains 15 residues. CDR3 region: CASSLSGGPQETQYF. In nucleotides, the CDR3 is TGTGCCAGCAGCTTGAGCGGGGGACCCCAAGAGACCCAGTACTTC.

The J gene is TRBJ2-7, the V gene TRBV15, with TRBD2 matching over 10 bases. V lost 3 bases to trimming and J lost 5 bases; unmatched junction nucleotides: 7. The CDR3 is 15 amino acids. Germline CDR1 reads LNHNV; CDR2 reads YYDKDF (reference sequence). The CDR3 reads CATSSSSGRFDEQYF. DNA for the CDR3: TGTGCCACCAGCAGCTCTAGCGGGAGATTCGACGAGCAGTACTTC.

This clone has a single count. V and J are TRBV18 and TRBJ2-5; D perhaps matches TRBD1 (6 bases). Germline CDR1 is KGHSH and CDR2 is LQKENI. Trimming left V 11 bases short and J 2 bases short, with 12 bases between. This CDR3 contains 12 residues. This CDR3 is CACRQDQETQYF. The CDR3 nucleotides read TGTGCCTGCAGACAGGATCAAGAGACCCAGTACTTC. The variable domain in full, with the rest retrieved from reference TRBV18 and TRBJ2-5, is NAGVMQNPRHLVRRRGQEARLRCSPMKGHSHVYWYRQLPEEGLKFMVYLQKENIIDESGMPKERFSAEFPKEGPSILRIQQVVRGDSAAYFCACRQDQETQYFGPGTRLLVL.

The chain combines TRBV30 with TRBJ2-5, with a tentative D call TRBD2 (5 bases). The CDR3 consists of 12 residues. Trimming left V 3 bases short and J 5 bases short, with 10 bases between. Germline V gene sequence: CDR1 GTSNPN, CDR2 SVGIG (reference sequence). The CDR3 DNA reads as TGTGCCTGGAGGGGCGGGTCCGAGACCCAGTACTTC. This sequence encodes CAWRGGSETQYF.

This chain joins TRBV19 and TRBJ1-2, with 7 bases that match TRBD1. V lost 0 bases, J lost 4 bases, and 2 bases stayed unmatched. This CDR3 spans 14 amino acids. Per germline, CDR1 LNHDA and CDR2 SQIVND (reference sequence). CDR3 sequence (DNA): TGTGCCAGTAGTATAGAAGGGACAGCCTATGGCTACACCTTC. It translates to CASSIEGTAYGYTF.

Here the CDR3 reads CASSLAGGENQPQHF. The CDR3 bases are TGCGCCAGCAGCTTGGCGGGGGGCGAAAATCAGCCCCAGCATTTT. The chain uses TRBV5-1 and TRBJ1-5; possible D gene TRBD1, 6 bases. Trimming left V 0 bases short and J 4 bases short, with 11 bases between. Germline lookup yields CDR1 SGHRS and CDR2 YFSETQ. The CDR3 is made up of 15 amino acids.

As to this clone: The junction does not match germline at one end; this may be a read error. The chain links TRBV7-7 to TRBJ2-1; 9 bases are shared with TRBD2. The CDR3 runs to 17 residues. The germline CDR1 and CDR2 sequences are SSHAT and FNYEAQ (reference sequence). The CDR3 DNA reads TGTGCTAGCAGCTTAGCGGGCGGGAGGGCCCCTCACAATGAGCAGTTCTTC. Its translation is CASSLAGGRAPHNEQFF.

This rearrangement joins TRBV6-6 to TRBJ2-7; 8 positions agree with TRBD1. Germline V gene sequence: CDR1 MNHNY, CDR2 SVGAGI (reference sequence). V lost 5 bases, J lost 5 bases, and 5 bases stayed unmatched. The length of the CDR3 is 13 residues. CDR3 bases: TGTGCCAGCAGTCTACAGGGGGACCACGAGCAGTACTTC. This sequence encodes CASSLQGDHEQYF.

The CDR3, as DNA: TGTGCCAGCAGCCTTATCGACAGGGTGAACACTGAAGCTTTCTTT. Translated: CASSLIDRVNTEAFF. The V call is TRBV3-1 (or the pseudogene TRBV3-2), the J call TRBJ1-1; TRBD1 matches at 7 bases. Germline values: CDR1 LGHDT, CDR2 YNNKEL (reference sequence). The CDR3 runs 15 residues. The trim removed 4 bases at V and 0 bases at J, leaving 5 bases unmatched.

The chain uses TRBV6-2 or TRBV6-3 and TRBJ1-5; D might be TRBD1 (6 bases). CDR3 length: 18 amino acids. The ends were cut back, 6 bases at V and 1 base at J, with 22 bases in the middle. CDR1 is MNHEY, CDR2 SVGEGT, per germline. The CDR3 spells CASSLPDRSQGSNQPQHF. The CDR3 region has the DNA TGTGCCAGCAGCCTCCCCGACCGATCCCAGGGGAGCAATCAGCCCCAGCATTTT.

The chain couples TRBV7-9 to TRBJ1-4, with a tentative D call TRBD1 (6 bases). Germline CDR1 is SEHNR and CDR2 is FQNEAQ (reference sequence). With 6 bases removed from V and 7 bases from J, the gap between germline ends came to 15 bases. CDR3 length: 14 amino acids. The CDR3 DNA is TGTGCCAGCAGTCCACAGGGCTTGGGTGAAAAACTGTTTTTT. Protein product: CASSPQGLGEKLFF.

This chain connects TRBV18 to TRBJ2-3; 11 bases fit TRBD2. Germline CDR1 reads KGHSH; CDR2 reads LQKENI. V was pared by 3 bases and J by 6 bases, with 8 bases of the junction left unmatched. This CDR3 has 16 residues. The CDR3 bases are TGTGCCAGCTCACCGTTAGCGGGAGGGTCAACGGATACGCAGTATTTT. Its translation is CASSPLAGGSTDTQYF.

The V call is TRBV5-4, the J call TRBJ2-6; the match to TRBD2 covers 13 bases. The junction had 5 bases not matched to a gene; V was cut back by 2 bases and J by 0 bases. The CDR3 is 19 residues long. CDR1 is SGHNT, CDR2 YYREEE, per germline (reference sequence). The CDR3 DNA sequence: TGTGCCAGCAGCTTACCGGGACTAGCGGGGCTCTCTGGGGCCAACGTCCTGACTTTC. This translates into CASSLPGLAGLSGANVLTF. The full variable domain, rest sourced from reference TRBV5-4 and TRBJ2-6, is ETGVTQSPTHLIKTRGQQVTLRCSSQSGHNTVSWYQQALGQGPQFIFQYYREEENGRGNFPPRFSGLQFPNYSSELNVNALELDDSALYLCASSLPGLAGLSGANVLTFGAGSRLTVL.

The chain employs TRBV5-1 and TRBJ1-6, with a tentative D call TRBD1 (5 bases). CDR1 and CDR2 (germline): SGHRS, YFSETQ. The CDR3 is 15 residues long. V was clipped by 0 bases and J by 6 bases, with 10 bases between them. CDR3 loop: CASSLGSQVNSPLHF. Here the CDR3 DNA reads TGCGCCAGCAGCTTGGGATCACAGGTTAATTCACCCCTCCACTTT. Supplemented by reference TRBV5-1 and TRBJ1-6, the full variable domain reads KAGVTQTPRYLIKTRGQQVTLSCSPISGHRSVSWYQQTPGQGLQFLFEYFSETQRNKGNFPGRFSGRQFSNSRSEMNVSTLELGDSALYLCASSLGSQVNSPLHFGNGTRLTVT.

This clone was counted only a few times. This rearrangement joins TRBV7-3 to TRBJ2-1, with TRBD2 matching 14 bases. Trimming at V came to 5 bases and at J to 9 bases, leaving 6 bases not matched to a gene. The germline gives CDR1 SGHTA, CDR2 FQGTGA. This CDR3 has 15 residues. CDR3 region: CASSAGLAGAGEQFF. CDR3 nucleotide sequence: TGTGCCAGCAGCGCGGGACTAGCGGGAGCGGGTGAGCAGTTCTTC.

J is TRBJ1-1 and V is TRBV19; tentative D call: TRBD1 (6 bases). The CDR3 is 15 residues long. Per germline, CDR1 LNHDA and CDR2 SQIVND (reference sequence). The V end lost 7 bases, the J end lost 2 bases, and 17 bases lay between the germline ends. CDR3 in amino acids: CASTHARTVNTEAFF. CDR3 sequence (DNA): TGTGCCAGTACCCACGCGAGGACAGTTAACACTGAAGCTTTCTTT.

The V gene is TRBV6-1, the J gene TRBJ1-5; D is perhaps TRBD1 (5 bases). Per germline, CDR1 MNHNS and CDR2 SASEGT. This CDR3 region has 17 residues. V lost 1 base and J 0 bases, leaving 13 bases between the germline ends. The DNA for the CDR3 is TGTGCCAGCAGTGAAGGAAGGACACAGTATAGCAATCAGCCCCAGCATTTT. Amino acids: CASSEGRTQYSNQPQHF.